Below, one T cell receptor beta chain is given with its context. One end of the junction does not line up with germline, which may come from a read error. The data stem from a study of CD8 T cells in Susac syndrome. The authors reverse transcribed about 0.5 to 1 ug RNA with random hexamers. TCRdb called the immunoSEQ multiplex PCR reads again in MiXCR, with one record for every CDR3 protein. The data contain about 300,000 distinct CDR3 sequences, around 91% of them singletons. The sequence derives from a human donor with multiple sclerosis. The sequenced sample was CD8+ T cells from PBMCs.

The CDR3 sequence: CASSLAGTGNPGLYGYTF. CDR3 sequence (DNA): TGTGCTAGCAGCTTAGCCGGGACAGGGAACCCTGGTCTCTATGGCTACACCTTC. This chain joins TRBV7-7 and TRBJ1-2; 9 bases map to TRBD1. The CDR3 is 18 residues long. CDR1 is SSHAT, CDR2 FNYEAQ, per germline (reference sequence).